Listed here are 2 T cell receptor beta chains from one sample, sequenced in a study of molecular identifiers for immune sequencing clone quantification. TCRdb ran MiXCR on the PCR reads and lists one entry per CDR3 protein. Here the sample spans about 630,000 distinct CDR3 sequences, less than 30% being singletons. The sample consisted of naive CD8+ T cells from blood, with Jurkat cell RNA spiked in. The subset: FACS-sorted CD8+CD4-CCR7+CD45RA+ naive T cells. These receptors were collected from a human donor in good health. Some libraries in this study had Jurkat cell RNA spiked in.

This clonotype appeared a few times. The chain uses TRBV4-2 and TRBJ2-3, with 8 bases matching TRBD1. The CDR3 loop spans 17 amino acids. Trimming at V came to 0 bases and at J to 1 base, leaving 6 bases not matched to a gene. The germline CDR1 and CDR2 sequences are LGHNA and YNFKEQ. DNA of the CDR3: TGTGCCAGCAGCCAAGATCTGGCGGACAGGGGCACAGATACGCAGTATTTT. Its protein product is CASSQDLADRGTDTQYF.

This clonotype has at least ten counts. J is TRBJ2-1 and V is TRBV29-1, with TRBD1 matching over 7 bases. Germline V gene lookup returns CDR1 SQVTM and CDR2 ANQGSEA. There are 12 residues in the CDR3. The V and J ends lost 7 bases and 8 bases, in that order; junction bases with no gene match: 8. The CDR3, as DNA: TGCAGCGCCAACCGCGACAGGGATGAGCAGTTCTTC. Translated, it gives CSANRDRDEQFF.